A selection of T cell receptor beta chains follows, all from one sample in a study of early T cells in non-severe SARS-CoV-2 infection. MiXCR, applied by TCRdb to the 5' RACE reads, yields one record per CDR3 protein. The sample contains 40,000 or so distinct CDR3 sequences, 7.9% of which appear only once. The specimen was whole blood, collected at baseline. The receptors come from an adult who was a healthcare worker with PCR-confirmed SARS-CoV-2 infection or an uninfected control (not recorded which). Each CDR3 is given with its conserved first and last residue. A D gene is named only where the DNA matches it firmly. Clone size is stated in some rows and not others, as once, few, many or a class when expanded.

NA	TRBV20-1	few	TRBJ1-6	TGCAGTGCTAGTTCACTGGGGATCTCCTATAATTCACCCCTCCACTTT	CSASSLGISYNSPLHF
NA	TRBV27	NA	TRBJ2-3	TGTGCCAGCAGGAAGGACAGTACTAAAGATACGCAGTATTTT	CASRKDSTKDTQYF
TRBD1	TRBV4-3	NA	TRBJ2-3	TGCGCCAGCAGCCAGGCTGACAGGGCCACAGATACGCAGTATTTT	CASSQADRATDTQYF
NA	TRBV5-6	NA	TRBJ1-2	TGTGCCAGCAGCCCTTCAACGGGACTTTCCGATGGCTACACCTTC	CASSPSTGLSDGYTF
NA	TRBV28	few	TRBJ2-2	TGTGCCAGCAGTTTATCCACCGGGGAGCTGTTTTTT	CASSLSTGELFF
TRBD2	TRBV20-1	few	TRBJ2-3	TGCAGTGCTAGAGATAGCGGGGGATACACAGATACGCAGTATTTT	CSARDSGGYTDTQYF
TRBD2	TRBV6-5	few	TRBJ2-2	TGTGCCAGCAGTACCCGGGAGGCCGGGGAGCTGTTTTTT	CASSTREAGELFF
NA	TRBV20-1	NA	TRBJ2-3	TGCAGTGCTACCCGGGGTGGGGGAAGCACAGATACGCAGTATTTT	CSATRGGGSTDTQYF
NA	TRBV29-1	NA	TRBJ2-1	TGCAGCGTTGAAAAGAGGACCCCTTACAATGAGCAGTTCTTC	CSVEKRTPYNEQFF
TRBD2	TRBV10-3	few	TRBJ2-5	TGTGCCATCAGTGATATTAGGACTAGCGATCGGGTCCAACAAGAGACCCAGTACTTC	CAISDIRTSDRVQQETQYF
NA	TRBV7-6	NA	TRBJ2-5	TGTGCCAGCAGCCTCCTAGCCTCAGAGACCCAGTACTTC	CASSLLASETQYF
TRBD2	TRBV7-2	many	TRBJ2-1	TGTGCCAGCAGACCGACTAGCGGGGCCTACAATGAGCAGTTCTTC	CASRPTSGAYNEQFF
TRBD1	TRBV19	few	TRBJ2-7	TGTGCCAGTAGTTTAATGCCGGACCGTCCGGGACAGCCTTGGAGCGAGCAGTACTTC	CASSLMPDRPGQPWSEQYF
NA	TRBV20-1	many	TRBJ2-1	TGCAGTGCTAGGAACCCCCGGTCCCTAACAAATGAGCAGTTCTTC	CSARNPRSLTNEQFF
NA	TRBV27	NA	TRBJ2-7	TGTGCCAGCAGTCCCGAATACGGGACAAGGTTTCGCGAGCAGTACTTC	CASSPEYGTRFREQYF
TRBD1	TRBV6-5	NA	TRBJ1-2	TGTGCCAGCAGTTATTATGGGGACAGTTCTAACTATGGCTACACCTTC	CASSYYGDSSNYGYTF
NA	TRBV6-4	few	TRBJ2-2	TGTGCCAGCAGCGCACAAGATTCGAACACCGGGGAGCTGTTTTTT	CASSAQDSNTGELFF
TRBD2	TRBV24-1	few	TRBJ2-1	TGTGCCACCAGAGCTAGCGGGGGGGCCAATGAGCAGTTCTTC	CATRASGGANEQFF
NA	TRBV6-1	few	TRBJ2-1	TGTGCCAGCACCTCGACAAACCTAGGCTCCAATGAGCAGTTCTTC	CASTSTNLGSNEQFF
NA	TRBV5-1	NA	TRBJ1-6	TGCGCCAGCAGCTCCCTACCCCTAACCCCGCGGCTGGATTCACCCCTCCACTTT	CASSSLPLTPRLDSPLHF
NA	TRBV6-6	many	TRBJ2-3	TGTGCCAGCAGGTACGCCCTGGGAGAAGTTTCCGATACGCAGTATTTT	CASRYALGEVSDTQYF
NA	TRBV7-9	NA	TRBJ2-5	TGTGCCAGCAGCTTAGAACAGTTCGGCGAGACCCAGTACTTC	CASSLEQFGETQYF
NA	TRBV7-6	many	TRBJ2-2	TGTGCCACGACGGGGGCAGTTCGCACCGGGGAGCTGTTTTTT	CATTGAVRTGELFF
NA	TRBV28	many	TRBJ1-6	TGTGCCAGCAGTCCCCCGGTTCCCAAAAGCTCCTATAATTCACCCCTCCACTTT	CASSPPVPKSSYNSPLHF
TRBD2	TRBV20-1	NA	TRBJ2-5	TGCAGTGCGAACAGCGGGGGCCCCCTTCAAGAGACCCAGTACTTC	CSANSGGPLQETQYF
TRBD1	TRBV29-1	many	TRBJ2-1	TGCAGCGTTGAATTCAGGGGACAGGCGCACAATGAGCAGTTCTTC	CSVEFRGQAHNEQFF
NA	TRBV10-2	NA	TRBJ2-2	TGCGCCAGCAGAGAGACAGGGAGGGACACCGGGGAGCTGTTTTTT	CASRETGRDTGELFF
NA	TRBV7-8	few	TRBJ2-2	TGTGCCAGCGGAGACTCAAACACCGGGGAGCTGTTTTTT	CASGDSNTGELFF
TRBD2	TRBV10-2	few	TRBJ2-7	TGCGCCAGCAGACTAGAATACAGCGGGGGGGCCTCGAACGAGCAGTACTTC	CASRLEYSGGASNEQYF
NA	TRBV18	NA	TRBJ1-5	TGTGCCAGCCAAACAGGGAACCAGCCCCAGCATTTT	CASQTGNQPQHF
NA	TRBV6-1	many	TRBJ1-4	TGTGCCAGCAGTGAAGGAGGGGTAAATAATGAAAAACTGTTTTTT	CASSEGGVNNEKLFF
NA	TRBV28	few	TRBJ1-1	TGTGCCAGCAGTCCCCAAGGGGGACCGGGCACTGAAGCTTTCTTT	CASSPQGGPGTEAFF
TRBD1	TRBV5-1	many	TRBJ2-1	TGCGCCAGCTCCGGGACAGCTTCCTACAATGAGCAGTTCTTC	CASSGTASYNEQFF
TRBD1	TRBV12-3/TRBV12-4	few	TRBJ2-3	TGTGCCAGCACCCGAAGGTGGGGGACAGGAACAGATACGCAGTATTTT	CASTRRWGTGTDTQYF
TRBD1	TRBV7-9	NA	TRBJ2-3	TGTGCCAGCAGCTATGGGACAGAGAGCACAGATACGCAGTATTTT	CASSYGTESTDTQYF
TRBD1	TRBV7-9	many	TRBJ1-1	TGTGCCAGCGCGAGGGGCAGGGGGCAGTCCACTGAAGCTTTCTTT	CASARGRGQSTEAFF
NA	TRBV11-2	few	TRBJ2-1	TGTGCCAGCAGCTTAGCGACGGGGGGCGCGATGTTCTTC	CASSLATGGAMFF
TRBD1	TRBV28	few	TRBJ2-7	TGTGCCAGCAGTCCCACAGGGGATCCCTCCTACGAGCAGTACTTC	CASSPTGDPSYEQYF
TRBD1	TRBV15	few	TRBJ1-3	TGTGCCACCAGCAGCGAAGCAGGGGGTGGAAACACCATATATTTT	CATSSEAGGGNTIYF
NA	TRBV18	many	TRBJ2-7	TGTGCCAGCTCACCTCCGGGACTGAACGGCGAGCAGTACTTC	CASSPPGLNGEQYF
NA	TRBV29-1	many	TRBJ2-2	TGCAGCGTTGACCCAAGTAACACCGGGGAGCTGTTTTTT	CSVDPSNTGELFF
TRBD1	TRBV5-6	many	TRBJ1-5	TGTGCCAGCAGCAACAGACAGGGGAAGGGCCAGCCCCAGCATTTT	CASSNRQGKGQPQHF
NA	TRBV6-1	many	TRBJ1-5	TGTGCCAGCACCGCGGGGACACCAAGACAGCCCCAGCATTTT	CASTAGTPRQPQHF
NA	TRBV4-3	many	TRBJ2-1	TGCGCCAGCAGCCAAGGAGGGTGGGGGGATTACAATGAGCAGTTCTTC	CASSQGGWGDYNEQFF